These 30 T cell receptor beta chains came from one sample sequenced in a study of T cell repertoires in cytomegalovirus infection. TCRdb reprocessed the reads with MiXCR, giving one entry per CDR3 protein. The sample records roughly 640,000 distinct CDR3 sequences, 24% being singletons. The sequencing input was CD8+ T cells from PBMCs. All receptors come from a human donor in good health (CMV status not recorded). Some clones in this sample may be carry-over from other donors' samples.

This chain joins TRBV29-1 and TRBJ2-3; 8 positions match TRBD1. Germline V gives CDR1 SQVTM, CDR2 ANQGSEA. J was trimmed by 14 bases and V by 4 bases; bases with no gene match: 11. The CDR3 is 12 amino acids. CDR3 coding DNA: TGCAGCGTTGGAGGGCGACAGGGGATCTTGTATTTT. Protein sequence: CSVGGRQGILYF.

This clonotype came up a few times. The chain's CDR3 is CARGASQPQHF. The CDR3 nucleotides read TGTGCCAGGGGAGCGAGTCAGCCCCAGCATTTT. The chain combines TRBV14 with TRBJ1-5; D not certain. V was pared by 9 bases and J by 6 bases, with 9 bases between. The CDR3 sequence is 11 residues long. Germline V lookup: CDR1 SGHDN, CDR2 FVKESK.

There are many counts of this clonotype. V usage is TRBV6-1 and J usage is TRBJ1-1; weak D call: TRBD1 (5 bases). This CDR3 comprises 14 residues. In germline, CDR1 is MNHNS, CDR2 SASEGT. Trimming pared 3 bases from V and 5 bases from J, leaving 13 bases between. The CDR3 is CASSDIGGGTEAFF. Written as DNA, the CDR3 is TGTGCCAGCAGTGATATAGGCGGGGGAACTGAAGCTTTCTTT.

The V gene is TRBV6-2 or TRBV6-3, the J gene TRBJ1-5, with 9 bases that match TRBD1. This CDR3 contains 15 residues. Trimming cost V 5 bases and J 2 bases; bases outside gene matches: 4. Germline assignment: CDR1 MNHEY and CDR2 SVGEGT. CDR3 loop: CASSGQGIGNQPQHF. The DNA of the CDR3 is TGTGCCAGCAGTGGACAGGGGATTGGCAATCAGCCCCAGCATTTT.

Only a few counts were recorded for this clonotype. This sequence joins TRBV6-2 or TRBV6-3 and TRBJ2-1; D unresolved. V was cut by 2 bases and J by 12 bases, with 8 bases left in between. Germline loops: CDR1 MNHEY, CDR2 SVGEGT. The CDR3 is made up of 11 amino acids. Here the CDR3 reads CASSYVLGQFF. The DNA of the CDR3 is TGTGCCAGCAGTTACGTGCTCGGGCAGTTCTTC.

This clonotype showed up many times. This chain connects TRBV7-8 to TRBJ1-1, with TRBD1 matching over 9 bases. This CDR3 contains 14 residues. The trim removed 0 bases at V and 7 bases at J, leaving 3 bases unmatched. In germline, CDR1 is SGHVS, CDR2 FQNEAQ. The CDR3: CASSLAGQGNEAFF. CDR3 bases: TGTGCCAGCAGCTTAGCTGGACAGGGGAATGAAGCTTTCTTT. Full variable domain (outside the CDR3, taken from reference TRBV7-8 and TRBJ1-1): GAGVSQSPRYKVAKRGQDVALRCDPISGHVSLFWYQQALGQGPEFLTYFQNEAQLDKSGLPSDRFFAERPEGSVSTLKIQRTQQEDSAVYLCASSLAGQGNEAFFGQGTRLTVV.

This clonotype came up a few times. The rearrangement joins TRBV6-5 to TRBJ2-7; no firm D call. The CDR3 consists of 13 residues. Germline assignment: CDR1 MNHEY and CDR2 SVGAGI. Trimming removed 5 bases at V and 3 bases at J, with 11 bases between. The CDR3: CASSQNPIYEQYF. The CDR3 DNA reads as TGTGCCAGCAGTCAGAACCCCATCTACGAGCAGTACTTC.

The CDR3 DNA reads as TGTGCCAGCACCAGTTTAATAGACGGGGAGCTGTTTTTT. This encodes CASTSLIDGELFF. This chain links TRBV2 with TRBJ2-2; D is undetermined. Germline V gene data show CDR1 as SNHLY and CDR2 as FYNNEI. The CDR3 has 13 residues. The V end lost 7 bases, the J end lost 7 bases, and 13 bases lay between the germline ends.

On this clonotype itself: A much larger clone lies one base from this, so it may be a read error. This rearrangement joins TRBV7-6 to TRBJ2-1, with D perhaps matching TRBD1 or TRBD2 (6 bases each). CDR1 is SGHVS, CDR2 FNYEAQ, per germline. The CDR3 totals 16 residues. DNA of the CDR3: TGTGCCAACAGCTTACGGCTTGGGGGGCTATACAATGAGCAGTTCTTC. It yields the protein CANSLRLGGLYNEQFF.

This clonotype was seen at least ten times. The chain recombines TRBV7-8 with TRBJ2-7, with TRBD1 matching over 9 bases. With V trimmed by 7 bases and J by 7 bases, 11 bases remained unmatched. Germline CDR1 SGHVS, CDR2 FQNEAQ. The CDR3 extends over 14 amino acids. The CDR3 DNA sequence: TGTGCCAGCATCCTAACCGGACAGGGGAGGGAGCAGTACTTC. Its protein is CASILTGQGREQYF.

This clonotype was detected many times. The gene calls are TRBV7-2 and TRBJ1-2; a possible D gene is TRBD1 (6 bases). CDR1 and CDR2 from the germline V gene are SGHTA and FQGNSA. Trimming removed 8 bases from V and 7 bases from J, with 8 bases in between. This CDR3 region has 10 residues. DNA of the CDR3: TGTGCCAGCGGGGGGCCTGGCTACACCTTC. Residues: CASGGPGYTF.

This sequence joins TRBV29-1 and TRBJ2-1; maybe TRBD2 (5 bases). V shed 0 bases and J shed 9 bases, with 9 bases lying between them. Per the germline V gene, CDR1 is SQVTM and CDR2 is ANQGSEA. The CDR3 runs 12 residues. CDR3 coding DNA: TGCAGCGTTGAAGATAACGCGGGTGAGCAGTTCTTC. Translation: CSVEDNAGEQFF.

The rearrangement links TRBV20-1 to TRBJ2-7; 10 bases match TRBD1. The CDR3 runs to 14 residues. Germline CDR1 is DFQATT and CDR2 is SNEGSKA (reference sequence). Trimming took 6 bases from V and 4 from J; bases not matched to a gene: 9. The CDR3 loop is CSARSGTGAYEQYF. The CDR3 nucleotides are TGCAGTGCCCGATCCGGGACAGGGGCGTACGAGCAGTACTTC.

The sample holds many counts of this clonotype. The V gene is TRBV7-9, the J gene TRBJ2-7; 7 positions match TRBD1. V lost 1 base, J lost 0 bases, and 3 bases stayed unmatched. Germline CDR1 SEHNR, CDR2 FQNEAQ (reference sequence). CDR3 length: 15 residues. CDR3 DNA sequence: TGTGCCAGCAGCTTAGAGGACAGGCCCTCCTACGAGCAGTACTTC. Amino acid sequence: CASSLEDRPSYEQYF.

The CDR3 sequence: CASSSQGTGNTEAFF. The DNA for the CDR3 is TGTGCCAGCAGCTCTCAGGGGACGGGGAACACTGAAGCTTTCTTT. The chain has TRBV7-9 and TRBJ1-1; TRBD1 is a possible D gene (6 bases). This CDR3 comprises 15 residues. The V end lost 4 bases, the J end lost 1 base, and 13 bases lay between the germline ends. In germline, CDR1 is SEHNR, CDR2 FQNEAQ (reference sequence).

This clonotype showed up just a few times. The V gene is TRBV20-1, the J gene TRBJ2-1; D may match TRBD1 or TRBD2 (5 bases each). This CDR3 region has 15 residues. Trimming left V 3 bases short and J 6 bases short, with 18 bases between. The germline CDR1 and CDR2 sequences are DFQATT and SNEGSKA (reference sequence). CDR3 loop: CSASMGEFDPNEQFF. CDR3 sequence (DNA): TGCAGTGCTAGTATGGGGGAATTTGACCCCAATGAGCAGTTCTTC.

The rearrangement links TRBV6-5 to TRBJ2-2; 14 bases are a match to TRBD2. Germline values: CDR1 MNHEY, CDR2 SVGAGI. The CDR3 consists of 17 residues. V shed 7 bases and J 6 bases; nucleotides not matched to a gene: 10. The CDR3 nucleotides are TGTGCCAGCAACCCCGCCGGGACTAGCGGGGGTGCCGGGGAGCTGTTTTTT. It yields the protein CASNPAGTSGGAGELFF.

This rearrangement joins TRBV20-1 to TRBJ2-4; 8 bases fit TRBD1. V lost 7 bases, J lost 0 bases, and 8 bases stayed unmatched. This CDR3 has 15 residues. Germline loops: CDR1 DFQATT, CDR2 SNEGSKA (reference sequence). The CDR3 is CSDPPGQGAKNIQYF. DNA of the CDR3: TGCAGTGATCCCCCCGGACAGGGAGCCAAAAACATTCAGTACTTC.

The chain combines TRBV11-2 with TRBJ2-7; tentatively, D is TRBD1 (6 bases). Germline V CDR1 and CDR2: SGHAT, FQNNGV. The CDR3 totals 13 residues. Deletions cut 8 bases from V and 6 bases from J, with 17 bases between. In DNA, the CDR3 is TGTGCCAGCGGCCGGGACACCTTCCCCGAGCAGTACGTC. Protein: CASGRDTFPEQYV.

The chain uses TRBV25-1 and TRBJ2-6; D call uncertain. With 2 bases removed from V and 2 bases from J, the gap between germline ends came to 7 bases. This CDR3 contains 15 residues. Looked up from germline, CDR1 is MGHDK and CDR2 is SYGVNS. The CDR3 coding sequence is TGTGCCAGCAGTGAAGGAGCTCCTGGGGCCAACGTCCTGACTTTC. It specifies CASSEGAPGANVLTF.

This clonotype was recorded many times. This rearrangement joins TRBV6-2 or TRBV6-3 to TRBJ2-7, with 12 nucleotides matching TRBD2. Germline loops: CDR1 MNHEY, CDR2 SVGEGT. Trimming at V came to 0 bases and at J to 2 bases, leaving 2 bases not matched to a gene. CDR3 length equals 16 residues. The CDR3 loop is CASSYSRTSGAYEQYV. Written as DNA, the CDR3 is TGTGCCAGCAGTTACTCACGGACTAGCGGGGCCTACGAGCAGTACGTC.

V gene TRBV7-2 combines with J gene TRBJ1-1; a possible D gene is TRBD1 (6 bases). Germline CDR1 reads SGHTA; CDR2 reads FQGNSA. The CDR3 length is 13 residues. V was shortened by 5 bases and J by 7 bases, with 14 bases between the two germline ends. CDR3 amino acids: CASSPGVSGEAFF. In nucleotides, the CDR3 is TGTGCCAGCAGCCCAGGGGTTAGCGGTGAAGCTTTCTTT.

In this sample, this clonotype turned up a few times. The chain employs TRBV20-1 and TRBJ2-5; 7 nucleotides agree with TRBD1. V shed 0 bases, J shed 4 bases, and the junction held 11 bases outside the gene matches. CDR3 length equals 16 residues. Germline V gives CDR1 DFQATT, CDR2 SNEGSKA (reference sequence). The CDR3 DNA sequence: TGCAGTGCTAGAGATCTCTATGAGACAGGGTTAGAGACCCAGTACTTC. This sequence encodes CSARDLYETGLETQYF.

V usage is TRBV2 and J usage is TRBJ1-2; possibly TRBD1 for D (5 bases). Germline V gene sequence: CDR1 SNHLY, CDR2 FYNNEI. Trimming removed 6 bases from V and 0 bases from J, with 20 bases in between. The CDR3 runs to 17 residues. CDR3 loop: CASSYGAEIVTNYGYTF. The CDR3, as DNA: TGTGCCAGCAGCTACGGGGCAGAAATTGTGACTAACTATGGCTACACCTTC.

The table lists this clonotype with many counts. The CDR3: CASSFADIYEQYV. The DNA for the CDR3 is TGTGCCAGCAGTTTTGCGGACATCTACGAGCAGTACGTC. The chain carries TRBV28 and TRBJ2-7, with D perhaps TRBD1 (5 bases). The CDR3 contains 13 residues. Germline V gene sequence: CDR1 MDHEN, CDR2 SYDVKM. Deletions cut 3 bases from V and 3 bases from J, with 9 bases between.

This clonotype came up a few times. The chain links TRBV6-2 or TRBV6-3 to TRBJ2-1; D is undetermined. V lost 2 bases and J 7 bases, leaving 12 bases between the germline ends. This CDR3 comprises 14 residues. Germline V CDR1 and CDR2: MNHEY, SVGEGT. This CDR3 reads CASSYDEGLNEQFF. CDR3 DNA: TGTGCCAGCAGTTACGATGAAGGATTAAATGAGCAGTTCTTC.

The sample holds one count of this clonotype. Given a much more abundant clone one base away, this may be a read error. The chain uses TRBV28 and TRBJ1-1; 8 nucleotides agree with TRBD1. The germline CDR1 and CDR2 sequences are MDHEN and SYDVKM. This CDR3 spans 16 amino acids. CDR3 residues: CAGSLWTGRMNTEAFF. The CDR3 bases are TGTGCCGGCAGTTTATGGACAGGGAGAATGAACACTGAAGCTTTCTTT.

A few counts support this clonotype. This chain joins TRBV19 and TRBJ1-5; a possible D gene is TRBD1 (5 bases). V was pared by 7 bases and J by 2 bases, with 12 bases between. The CDR3 runs to 14 residues. Germline lookup yields CDR1 LNHDA and CDR2 SQIVND (reference sequence). CDR3 amino acids: CASNTAGGNQPQHF. The CDR3 bases are TGTGCCAGTAATACGGCGGGGGGCAATCAGCCCCAGCATTTT.

This clonotype was recorded at least ten times. The V and J genes are TRBV7-2 and TRBJ1-1; D gene ambiguous. The V end lost 7 bases, the J end lost 6 bases, and 15 bases lay between the germline ends. The germline V gene has CDR1 SGHTA and CDR2 FQGNSA. The CDR3 runs to 13 residues. The CDR3, as DNA: TGTGCCAGCAACACCTTGGGTTACCCTGAAGCTTTCTTT. Translating it yields CASNTLGYPEAFF.

The chain recombines TRBV12-3 or TRBV12-4 with TRBJ2-1; 7 bases line up with TRBD2. V gave up 6 bases and J gave up 9 bases; unmatched junction bases: 8. The CDR3 contains 13 residues. CDR3 coding DNA: TGTGCCAGCAGCCCTGGCAAGCGGGGTGAGCAGTTCTTC. Translation: CASSPGKRGEQFF.